The 28 T cell receptor beta chains below come from one sample, sequenced in a study of control samples from healthy donors and cancer patients. Clones were read by immunoSEQ multiplex PCR, and TCRdb kept only the in-frame ones, dropping some. Altogether 150,000 or so clones are present, approximately 93% being singletons, with the ten largest covering 5% to 7%. Sequenced material: blood. All receptors come from a man aged 18 to 35 in good health.

The CDR3 DNA reads as TGTGCCAGCAGTCAACAAGGGGCCAATCAGCCCCAGCATTTT. Translating it yields CASSQQGANQPQHF. This rearrangement joins TRBV6-6 to TRBJ1-5, with D maybe TRBD1 (5 bases). This CDR3 region has 14 residues. Trimming left V 5 bases short and J 3 bases short, with 11 bases between. Germline assignment: CDR1 MNHNY and CDR2 SVGAGI (reference sequence).

The chain links TRBV5-4 to TRBJ1-2; D ambiguous. Trimming removed 3 bases from V and 6 bases from J, with 12 bases in between. Per germline, CDR1 SGHNT and CDR2 YYREEE (reference sequence). CDR3 size: 13 residues. The CDR3 DNA follows: TGTGCCAGCAGCTCCGGGAGAGTCAATGGCTACACCTTC. Protein sequence: CASSSGRVNGYTF.

This chain links TRBV10-3 with TRBJ1-3; 7 bases are shared with TRBD1. This CDR3 spans 14 amino acids. After removal of 7 bases from V and 6 bases from J, the junction contained 9 bases not matched to a gene. The germline gives CDR1 ENHRY, CDR2 SYGVKD. The CDR3 DNA is TGTGCCATCATCCCCGGGACAGAACTAAACACCATATATTTT. Translation: CAIIPGTELNTIYF.

The chain carries TRBV19 and TRBJ2-1, with a weak D call TRBD2 (5 bases). CDR3 length equals 14 residues. The germline V gene has CDR1 LNHDA and CDR2 SQIVND (reference sequence). The V end lost 2 bases, the J end lost 2 bases, and 7 bases lay between the germline ends. CDR3 protein: CASSISGTYNEQFF. The CDR3 DNA is TGTGCCAGTAGTATAAGCGGAACCTACAATGAGCAGTTCTTC.

The chain combines TRBV24-1 with TRBJ1-1; D uncertain. V was trimmed by 1 base and J by 1 base, leaving 15 bases between them. This CDR3 region has 17 residues. Germline V gene lookup returns CDR1 KGHDR and CDR2 SFDVKD. Here the CDR3 reads CATSDFPLSGWNTEAFF. The CDR3 coding sequence is TGTGCCACCAGTGATTTCCCCCTGTCGGGGTGGAACACTGAAGCTTTCTTT.

The J gene is TRBJ1-1, the V gene TRBV5-1; 9 bases map to TRBD1. The V gene's germline CDR1 is SGHRS and CDR2 YFSETQ. The V gene end was trimmed by 4 bases and the J gene end by 4 bases; junction bases not matched to a gene: 8. The CDR3 consists of 15 residues. CDR3 sequence (DNA): TGCGCCAGCAGCGATCCGGGACAGGGTGGCACTGAAGCTTTCTTT. Encoded protein: CASSDPGQGGTEAFF.

J is TRBJ1-2 and V is TRBV5-5; maybe TRBD1 (5 bases). The CDR3 is made up of 15 amino acids. Per the germline V gene, CDR1 is SGHKS and CDR2 is YYEKEE (reference sequence). Trimming took off 4 bases at V and 6 bases at J, with 19 bases between the two ends. The CDR3 here is CASSTYRDRGHGYTF. The CDR3 region has the DNA TGTGCCAGCAGCACTTACCGGGACCGCGGTCATGGCTACACCTTC.

The chain employs TRBV6-5 and TRBJ2-1; D uncertain. Trimming left V 2 bases short and J 3 bases short, with 8 bases between. From germline, CDR1 is MNHEY and CDR2 SVGAGI. The CDR3 sequence is 14 residues long. The CDR3 DNA reads as TGTGCCAGCAGTTACAGGGTCTTCTACAATGAGCAGTTCTTC. It is translated as CASSYRVFYNEQFF.

This chain connects TRBV12-3 or TRBV12-4 to TRBJ1-5; D gene uncertain. The length of the CDR3 is 13 residues. Trimming pared 5 bases from V and 1 base from J, leaving 6 bases between. The CDR3 protein is CASSPLSNQPQHF. CDR3 DNA sequence: TGTGCCAGCAGTCCTCTAAGCAATCAGCCCCAGCATTTT.

The V gene is TRBV6-5, the J gene TRBJ2-7; perhaps TRBD2 as D (5 bases). CDR3 length: 12 amino acids. V gave up 11 bases and J gave up 3 bases, with 14 bases separating them. Germline V CDR1 and CDR2: MNHEY, SVGAGI. CDR3 sequence: CAVAGRGYEQYF. The DNA of the CDR3 is TGTGCCGTCGCCGGTCGGGGCTACGAGCAGTACTTC.

This chain uses TRBV5-1 with TRBJ1-2; TRBD1 aligns across 8 bases. The CDR3 consists of 14 residues. CDR1 and CDR2 from the germline V gene are SGHRS and YFSETQ. The J segment lost 3 bases and the V segment lost 7 bases, leaving 8 bases of the junction unmatched. The CDR3 sequence is CASGRTGPHYGYTF. CDR3 coding DNA: TGCGCCAGCGGAAGGACAGGGCCGCACTATGGCTACACCTTC.

The V call is TRBV11-2, the J call TRBJ1-1, with 9 nucleotides matching TRBD1. The CDR3 is 16 residues long. V shed 4 bases, J shed 4 bases, and the junction held 10 bases outside the gene matches. In germline, CDR1 is SGHAT, CDR2 FQNNGV. CDR3 DNA: TGTGCCAGCAGCTCAAAGGGACAGGGCTTGGGCACTGAAGCTTTCTTT. Translating it yields CASSSKGQGLGTEAFF.

The chain combines TRBV2 with TRBJ1-6; TRBD1 agrees at 9 bases. The CDR3 covers 15 residues. J gave up 7 bases and V 3 bases, and 4 bases lay outside the gene matches. In germline, CDR1 is SNHLY, CDR2 FYNNEI. The CDR3 region has the DNA TGTGCCAGCAGTGAGGTGGGGACAGGGAATTCACCCCTCCACTTT. Translation gives CASSEVGTGNSPLHF.

The V call is TRBV30, the J call TRBJ2-3; TRBD2 agrees at 7 bases. V was clipped by 5 bases and J by 12 bases; unmatched bases: 5. The length of the CDR3 is 10 residues. The germline CDR1 and CDR2 sequences are GTSNPN and SVGIG (reference sequence). CDR3 amino acids: CAWGEGDQYF. CDR3 DNA sequence: TGTGCCTGGGGGGAGGGAGATCAGTATTTT.

The chain recombines TRBV10-1 with TRBJ2-7, with a possible D match to TRBD2 (5 bases). The CDR3 loop spans 14 amino acids. V lost 2 bases and J lost 3, with 11 bases in between. Germline CDR1 reads WNHNN; CDR2 reads SYGVQD (reference sequence). The CDR3 here is CASSEEGEDYEQYF. In DNA form, the CDR3 reads TGCGCCAGCAGTGAGGAGGGTGAAGACTACGAGCAGTACTTC.

This chain links TRBV5-1 with TRBJ2-7, with D maybe TRBD1 (5 bases). The CDR3 extends over 15 amino acids. Per the germline V gene, CDR1 is SGHRS and CDR2 is YFSETQ. Trimming cost V 0 bases and J 3 bases, with 13 bases left between them. In DNA form, the CDR3 reads TGCGCCAGCAGCTTGGGTTGGCAGGGTAACTACGAGCAGTACTTC. Its protein product is CASSLGWQGNYEQYF.

J is TRBJ1-2 and V is TRBV6-5, with 9 bases lining up with TRBD1. The J segment lost 6 bases and the V segment lost 7 bases, leaving 12 bases of the junction unmatched. This CDR3 is built from 15 residues. Per the germline V gene, CDR1 is MNHEY and CDR2 is SVGAGI. In nucleotides, the CDR3 is TGTGCCAGCACCCCATACCGGACAGGGGCAGATGGCTACACCTTC. Amino acids: CASTPYRTGADGYTF.

The chain has TRBV18 and TRBJ1-4; no clear D. Trimming removed 1 base from V and 8 bases from J, with 8 bases in between. Germline CDR1 KGHSH, CDR2 LQKENI. This CDR3 comprises 13 residues. CDR3: CASSPRSFEKLFF. CDR3 DNA sequence: TGTGCCAGCTCACCACGGAGTTTCGAAAAACTGTTTTTT.

The chain joins TRBV19 to TRBJ2-1; 8 bases line up with TRBD2. This CDR3 spans 13 amino acids. Trimming took 7 bases from V and 7 from J; bases not matched to a gene: 6. Germline loops: CDR1 LNHDA, CDR2 SQIVND (reference sequence). CDR3: CASTPGGRNEQFF. CDR3 in DNA: TGTGCCAGTACCCCGGGAGGGAGGAATGAGCAGTTCTTC.

The chain is built from TRBV19 and TRBJ1-1; a weak D match, TRBD1 (6 bases). The CDR3 length is 14 residues. Germline CDR1 is LNHDA and CDR2 is SQIVND (reference sequence). V lost 6 bases and J lost 1, with 12 bases in between. The CDR3 DNA reads TGTGCCAGTAGCATAACAGGGCCGAACACTGAAGCTTTCTTT. This encodes CASSITGPNTEAFF.

The gene calls are TRBV11-2 and TRBJ2-1; D not resolved. The V end was cut by 7 bases, the J end by 0 bases, with 13 bases between. The CDR3 runs to 15 residues. The V gene's germline CDR1 is SGHAT and CDR2 FQNNGV. The CDR3 protein is CASTQAAPSYNEQFF. DNA for the CDR3: TGTGCCAGCACCCAGGCGGCCCCCTCCTACAATGAGCAGTTCTTC.

The genes are TRBV11-2 and TRBJ2-3; maybe TRBD2 (7 bases). Germline lookup yields CDR1 SGHAT and CDR2 FQNNGV. Trimming shortened V by 7 bases and J by 0 bases, and 20 bases separated the two germline ends. The CDR3 sequence is 17 residues long. The CDR3 here is CASTSSPAGASTDTQYF. CDR3 coding DNA: TGTGCCAGCACCTCCTCTCCCGCGGGGGCTAGCACAGATACGCAGTATTTT.

The chain carries TRBV19 and TRBJ1-1, with D tentatively TRBD1 (6 bases). CDR3 length: 13 residues. The germline V gene has CDR1 LNHDA and CDR2 SQIVND (reference sequence). V lost 5 bases and J lost 4, with 11 bases in between. The CDR3 sequence is CASSGGLGTEAFF. The CDR3 DNA reads TGTGCCAGTAGTGGGGGGCTAGGCACTGAAGCTTTCTTT.

The gene calls are TRBV6-1 and TRBJ2-1; D gene ambiguous. Germline V gives CDR1 MNHNS, CDR2 SASEGT. This CDR3 region has 16 residues. The ends were cut back, 2 bases at V and 7 bases at J, with 18 bases in the middle. The CDR3 loop reads CASSEWSRAVENEQFF. DNA of the CDR3: TGTGCCAGCAGTGAATGGTCTAGGGCGGTTGAGAATGAGCAGTTCTTC.

J is TRBJ2-1 and V is TRBV19; 8 bases align to TRBD1. The germline V gene has CDR1 LNHDA and CDR2 SQIVND (reference sequence). This CDR3 contains 12 residues. V was clipped by 8 bases and J by 6 bases; unmatched bases: 3. This CDR3 reads CASGQGRNEQFF. CDR3 bases: TGTGCCAGTGGACAGGGCCGCAATGAGCAGTTCTTC.

This clone was seen once. The genes are TRBV30 and TRBJ1-6, with 8 bases matching TRBD1. This CDR3 has 14 residues. The germline V gene has CDR1 GTSNPN and CDR2 SVGIG (reference sequence). The ends lost 2 bases at V and 9 bases at J; junction bases unmatched: 6. The CDR3, as DNA: TGTGCCTGGAGTCCCGGGACAGGCTCTTCACCCCTCCACTTT. Protein: CAWSPGTGSSPLHF.

This chain connects TRBV11-2 to TRBJ2-1; 13 bases fit TRBD2. The ends lost 5 bases at V and 13 bases at J; junction bases unmatched: 11. This CDR3 is 15 amino acids long. Germline lookup yields CDR1 SGHAT and CDR2 FQNNGV. The CDR3 region is CASSTGLAGVRAQFF. As DNA, the CDR3 is TGTGCCAGCAGCACCGGACTAGCGGGAGTCCGGGCTCAGTTCTTC.

The rearrangement links TRBV27 to TRBJ2-3; D is uncertain. The CDR3 has 14 amino acids. Germline values: CDR1 MNHEY, CDR2 SMNVEV (reference sequence). Trimming shortened V by 3 bases and J by 2 bases, and 9 bases separated the two germline ends. CDR3 DNA sequence: TGTGCCAGCAGTTTCCTCCGGCACACAGATACGCAGTATTTT. Protein product: CASSFLRHTDTQYF.